This is a list of T cell receptor beta chains from one sample in a study of shared clonotypes between healthy human individuals. The data were produced by immunoSEQ multiplex PCR, yet TCRdb's version contains in-frame clones alone and is incomplete. The data contain hundreds of thousands of clones, roughly 95% of them seen just once; the ten biggest clones take up approximately 0.1%. The specimen sequenced was naive CD8+ T cells sorted from blood. The origin of the receptors is a woman aged 25 to 39 in good health. The CDR3 runs from the conserved cysteine through the conserved F or W. D genes are given only for firm matches. Rows give clone size only sometimes, using once, few, many, or a class for an expanded clone.

J gene | V gene | D gene | clone size | CDR3 DNA | CDR3 protein
TRBJ2-1 | TRBV7-9 | TRBD2 | - | TGTGCCAGCAGCTTAGTAGCGGGGACTTACAATGAGCAGTTCTTC | CASSLVAGTYNEQFF
TRBJ2-3 | TRBV2 | TRBD2 | - | TGTGCCAGCAGGATTAGCGGGGCCCGCGATACGCAGTATTTT | CASRISGARDTQYF
TRBJ2-1 | TRBV27 | - | - | TGTGCCAGCAGTTTAGACGGTTACAATGAGCAGTTCTTC | CASSLDGYNEQFF
TRBJ2-7 | TRBV4-2 | TRBD2 | once | TGTGCCAGCAGCCAGATCGACGGGAGGGCCGAGGAGCAGTACTTC | CASSQIDGRAEEQYF
TRBJ2-7 | TRBV13 | TRBD1 | few | TGTGCCAGCAGCTTAGGGACAGGGGGCTACGAGCAGTACTTC | CASSLGTGGYEQYF
TRBJ1-1 | TRBV7-9 | - | - | TGTGCCAGCACTCTGGGAGGAGTTGAATCTTTCTTT | CASTLGGVESFF
TRBJ2-7 | TRBV28 | - | - | TGTGCCAGCAGACCGGACGGGAGCTCCTACGAGCAGTACTTC | CASRPDGSSYEQYF
TRBJ2-7 | TRBV28 | - | - | TGTGCCAGCGGCGGGTTGGTTTACGAGCAGTACTTC | CASGGLVYEQYF
TRBJ2-4 | TRBV28 | TRBD1 | - | TGTGCCAGCAGTTTGACAGGGGGAAACATTCAGTACTTC | CASSLTGGNIQYF
TRBJ2-1 | TRBV2 | - | few | TGTGCCAGCAGTGAAGGTGGGGGCCCCTACAATGAGCAGTTCTTC | CASSEGGGPYNEQFF
TRBJ2-7 | TRBV11-1 | - | once | TGTGCCAGCAGCTCAGGTCCCCAGTTATCCTACGAGCAGTACTTC | CASSSGPQLSYEQYF
TRBJ1-3 | TRBV19 | - | - | TGTGCCAGTAGTATAGGTCCCGTGGAAAGCCAGGATCACATATATTTT | CASSIGPVESQDHIYF
TRBJ2-5 | TRBV4-1 | - | - | TGCGCCAGCAGCCAGGGGGTCCAGGAAGAGACCCAGTACTTC | CASSQGVQEETQYF
TRBJ2-1 | TRBV29-1 | - | once | TGCAGCACACAGGGCCTCAACTACAATGAGCAGTTCTTC | CSTQGLNYNEQFF
TRBJ2-1 | TRBV27 | - | - | TGTGCCAGCAGTGGGGCCCTCATCAATGAGCAGTTCTTC | CASSGALINEQFF
TRBJ2-5 | TRBV5-6 | - | - | TGTGCCAGCAGCCATCAAGAGACCCAGTACTTC | CASSHQETQYF
TRBJ1-1 | TRBV29-1 | - | - | TGCAGCGTTGAAGATCACCCTGCCGAAGCTTTCTTT | CSVEDHPAEAFF
TRBJ2-7 | TRBV27 | TRBD1 | - | TGTGCCAGCAGCTGGACAGGGGGCTCCTACGAGCAGTACTTC | CASSWTGGSYEQYF
TRBJ1-2 | TRBV4-1 | - | - | TGCGCCAGCAGCCAAAGGACGGGGAACTATGGCTACACCTTC | CASSQRTGNYGYTF
TRBJ2-7 | TRBV30 | - | - | TGTGCCTGGAGCGATATATCCCCCCCAGCTTTCTACGAGCAGTACTTC | CAWSDISPPAFYEQYF
TRBJ1-2 | TRBV5-6 | - | once | TGTGCCAGCAGCTTGGAGAGCGTTTTTGGGTATGGCTACACCTTT | CASSLESVFGYGYTF
TRBJ2-7 | TRBV7-9 | - | - | TGTGCCAGCAGCCTAGATTCCTCCTACGAGCAGTACTTC | CASSLDSSYEQYF
TRBJ1-2 | TRBV5-1 | - | - | TGCGCCAGCAGCTTGGTCGAGGCCAAAGGGGGCTACACCTTC | CASSLVEAKGGYTF
TRBJ2-1 | TRBV29-1 | - | - | TGCAGCGCCGACTATAGTGAGCAGTTCTTC | CSADYSEQFF
TRBJ2-7 | TRBV27 | TRBD2 | - | TGTGCCAGCAGGGCAAGACAGAAGAACAAGCGGGACGCCACCTACGAGCAGTACTTC | CASRARQKNKRDATYEQYF